These 11 T cell receptor beta chains came from one sample sequenced in a study of T cell responses to AZD1222 COVID-19 vaccine. Only in-frame clones appear in the TCRdb table, and some are missing; sequencing was by immunoSEQ multiplex PCR. This sample has 80,000 or so clones, with roughly 87% found just once. The sample in question was peripheral blood, obtained on day 0 of AZD1222 vaccination. The receptors shown here come from an adult in good health.

This rearrangement joins TRBV29-1 to TRBJ2-2; D uncertain. Germline CDR1 SQVTM, CDR2 ANQGSEA. The V end was cut by 4 bases, the J end by 5 bases, with 5 bases between. This CDR3 comprises 11 residues. In DNA form, the CDR3 reads TGCAGCGTTGCCGTTACCGGGGAGCTGTTTTTT. It specifies CSVAVTGELFF.

This chain links TRBV12-1 with TRBJ2-1; the table gives TRBD1 as D, unverified against the DNA. TRBV12-1 is recorded as a pseudogene. CDR3 length: 14 amino acids. DNA of the CDR3: TGTGCCAGCATCTTCCGGGACAAAGGCAATGAGCAGTTCTTC. Translated: CASIFRDKGNEQFF.

A remark on this clone: Other DNA sequences in the sample encode the same CDR3. The CDR3 sequence: CASSFGGNTEAFF. For the CDR3, the DNA is TGTGCCAGCAGTTTTGGAGGGAACACTGAAGCTTTCTTT. The chain recombines TRBV12-3 or TRBV12-4 with TRBJ1-1; no clear D. The CDR3 runs to 13 residues. Trimming left V 3 bases short and J 1 base short, with 6 bases between.

J is TRBJ1-2 and V is TRBV12-3 or TRBV12-4; possible D gene TRBD1, 6 bases. With 6 bases removed from V and 4 bases from J, the gap between germline ends came to 12 bases. The CDR3 length is 13 residues. DNA of the CDR3: TGTGCCAGCAGGAACCAGGGGACCTATGGCTACACCTTC. Translating it yields CASRNQGTYGYTF.

The J gene is TRBJ1-2, the V gene TRBV5-8, with 9 bases aligning to TRBD1. Germline trimming cut 5 bases from V and 9 bases from J; bases unmatched to any gene: 5. This CDR3 has 12 residues. Germline V gives CDR1 SGHTS, CDR2 YDEGEE. CDR3 protein: CASRGQGWSYTF. The CDR3 nucleotides are TGTGCCAGCAGGGGACAGGGTTGGAGCTACACCTTC.

The chain joins TRBV7-3 to TRBJ2-2, with 8 nucleotides matching TRBD1. Germline loops: CDR1 SGHTA, CDR2 FQGTGA. The CDR3 has 13 residues. The V gene end was trimmed by 5 bases and the J gene end by 5 bases; junction bases not matched to a gene: 1. As DNA, the CDR3 is TGTGCCAGCAGCCGGACAGGGACCGGGGAGCTGTTTTTT. This encodes CASSRTGTGELFF.

Of note for this clone: The sample has other DNA sequences that encode this CDR3 too. The chain combines TRBV7-9 with TRBJ1-6; no clear D. Trimming pared 3 bases from V and 7 bases from J, leaving 10 bases between. The CDR3 is 14 amino acids. Germline-derived CDR1 and CDR2 are SEHNR and FQNEAQ (reference sequence). CDR3 nucleotide sequence: TGTGCCAGCAGCTTGGAGGGCGGGAATTCACCCCTCCACTTT. Translated: CASSLEGGNSPLHF.

This chain links TRBV6-5 with TRBJ2-7; tentative D call: TRBD2 (6 bases). The V gene's germline CDR1 is MNHEY and CDR2 SVGAGI. The CDR3 contains 16 residues. The V and J ends lost 0 bases and 2 bases respectively, with 14 bases between them. The CDR3 is CASSYSSASVTYEQYF. The DNA for the CDR3 is TGTGCCAGCAGTTACTCTAGCGCTAGCGTGACCTACGAGCAGTACTTC.

The CDR3 sequence: CASSSPGTGSYEQYF. The CDR3, as DNA: TGTGCCAGCAGTTCACCGGGGACCGGCTCCTACGAGCAGTACTTC. The V and J genes are TRBV27 and TRBJ2-7; tentatively, D is TRBD1 or TRBD2 (5 bases each). CDR1 is MNHEY and CDR2 is SMNVEV in the germline V gene (reference sequence). Deletions cut 4 bases from V and 0 bases from J, with 13 bases between. The CDR3 has 15 amino acids.

The chain uses TRBV5-4 and TRBJ1-6; maybe TRBD1 (5 bases). The CDR3 sequence is 16 residues long. The ends were cut back, 0 bases at V and 7 bases at J, with 14 bases in the middle. Germline V gives CDR1 SGHNT, CDR2 YYREEE (reference sequence). The CDR3 sequence: CASSLARGVGNSPLHF. CDR3 sequence (DNA): TGTGCCAGCAGCTTGGCGCGGGGGGTGGGGAATTCACCCCTCCACTTT.

The chain uses TRBV7-2 and TRBJ1-3; no clear D gene. V dropped 1 base and J dropped 4 bases, with 11 bases sitting between them. CDR3 length: 15 residues. Germline CDR1 is SGHTA and CDR2 is FQGNSA. The CDR3 sequence is CASSLDFQQGNTIYF. The CDR3 nucleotides are TGTGCCAGCAGCTTAGATTTCCAACAGGGAAACACCATATATTTT. Full variable domain (remainder filled in from reference TRBV7-2 and TRBJ1-3): GAGVSQSPSNKVTEKGKDVELRCDPISGHTALYWYRQSLGQGLEFLIYFQGNSAPDKSGLPSDRFSAERTGGSVSTLTIQRTQQEDSAVYLCASSLDFQQGNTIYFGEGSWLTVV.